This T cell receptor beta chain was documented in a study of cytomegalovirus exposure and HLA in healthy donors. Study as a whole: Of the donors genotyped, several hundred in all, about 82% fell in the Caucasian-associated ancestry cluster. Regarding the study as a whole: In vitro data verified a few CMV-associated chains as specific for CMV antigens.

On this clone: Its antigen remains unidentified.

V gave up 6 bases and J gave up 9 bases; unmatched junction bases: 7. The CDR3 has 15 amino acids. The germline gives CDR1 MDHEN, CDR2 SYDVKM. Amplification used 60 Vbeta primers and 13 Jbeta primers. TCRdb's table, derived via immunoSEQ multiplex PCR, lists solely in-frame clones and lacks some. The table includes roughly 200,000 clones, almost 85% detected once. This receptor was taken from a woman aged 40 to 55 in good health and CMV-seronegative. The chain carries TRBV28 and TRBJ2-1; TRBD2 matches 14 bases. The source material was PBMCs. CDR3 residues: CASSPTSGGVGEQFF. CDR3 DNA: TGTGCCAGCAGCCCGACTAGCGGGGGGGTCGGTGAGCAGTTCTTC.